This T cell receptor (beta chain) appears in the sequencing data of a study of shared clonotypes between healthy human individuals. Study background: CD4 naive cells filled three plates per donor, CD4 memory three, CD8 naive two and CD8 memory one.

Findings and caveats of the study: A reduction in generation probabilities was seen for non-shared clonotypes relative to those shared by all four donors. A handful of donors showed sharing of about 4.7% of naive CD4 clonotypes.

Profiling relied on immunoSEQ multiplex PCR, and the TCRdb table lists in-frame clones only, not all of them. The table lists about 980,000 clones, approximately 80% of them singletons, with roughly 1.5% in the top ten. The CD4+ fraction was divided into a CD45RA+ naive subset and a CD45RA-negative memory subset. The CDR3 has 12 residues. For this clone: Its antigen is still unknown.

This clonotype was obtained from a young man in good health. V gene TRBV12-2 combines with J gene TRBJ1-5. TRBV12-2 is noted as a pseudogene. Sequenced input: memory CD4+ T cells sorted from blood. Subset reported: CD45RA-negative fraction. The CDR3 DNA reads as TGTGCAAGTCGCTCCCGCGGACAGCCCCAGCATTTT. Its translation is CASRSRGQPQHF.